This T cell receptor beta chain was recorded in a study of blood T cells in healthy people across ages. Study findings and constraints: Donor CMV infection status was unknown, possibly confounding age-related changes in expanded clonotypes.

The use of a sample-barcoded 5' primer and a J-beta primer mix characterized a second PCR of roughly 6 to 11 cycles. TCRdb fed the 5' RACE reads into MiXCR, producing one record per CDR3 protein. This repertoire shows roughly 700,000 distinct CDR3 sequences, 32% found once; its top ten account for approximately 15%. CDR3 length: 15 amino acids. Germline V gene sequence: CDR1 SGHAT, CDR2 FQDESV (reference sequence). A word on this clonotype: Its antigen is unidentified.

This TCR derives from a woman aged 80 or over in good health. The chain is built from TRBV11-1 and TRBJ2-7; a possible D gene is TRBD1 (7 bases). The end of the DNA fits TRBJ2-5 better, so the J call may be wrong. The source material was blood. The chain's CDR3 is CASSSSGGMPGTQYF. CDR3 nucleotides: TGTGCCAGCAGCTCATCAGGGGGGATGCCGGGGACCCAGTACTTC.